The clone carrying this T cell receptor beta chain occurred a few times. Germline V gene lookup returns CDR1 ENHRY and CDR2 SYGVKD. The CDR3 covers 15 residues. V gave up 6 bases and J gave up 5 bases, with 14 bases separating them. The data stem from a study of blood T cells in healthy people across ages. Then a second PCR, running about 6 to 12 cycles, was carried out with a sample-barcoded 5' primer and a J-beta primer mix. TCRdb fed the 5' RACE reads into MiXCR, producing one record per CDR3 protein. The table lists about 640,000 distinct CDR3 sequences, 58% of them singletons, with 30% to 40% in the top ten.

This TCR was sampled from a man aged 55 to 70 in good health. The sequencing sample was made of blood. The rearrangement joins TRBV10-3 to TRBJ1-6; D not resolved. The CDR3 bases are TGTGCCATCAGCGGGAGGCCGGCCGATAATTCACCCCTCCACTTT. This gives the protein CAISGRPADNSPLHF.